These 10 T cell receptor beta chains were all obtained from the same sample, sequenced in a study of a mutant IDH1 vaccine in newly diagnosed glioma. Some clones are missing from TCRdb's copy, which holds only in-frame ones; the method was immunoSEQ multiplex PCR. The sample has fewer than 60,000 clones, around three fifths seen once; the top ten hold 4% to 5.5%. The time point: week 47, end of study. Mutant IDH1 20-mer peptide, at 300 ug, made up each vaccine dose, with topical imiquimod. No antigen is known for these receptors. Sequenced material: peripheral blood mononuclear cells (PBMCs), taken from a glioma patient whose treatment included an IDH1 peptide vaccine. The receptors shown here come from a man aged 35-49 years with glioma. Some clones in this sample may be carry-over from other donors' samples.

The CDR3 bases are TGTGCCAGTAGTCGCCGACCCGATTCACCCCTCCACTTT. Amino acids: CASSRRPDSPLHF. V is TRBV19 and J is TRBJ1-6; no clear D. There are 13 residues in the CDR3. Trimming removed 5 bases at V and 8 bases at J, with 10 bases between. The germline CDR1 and CDR2 sequences are LNHDA and SQIVND (reference sequence).

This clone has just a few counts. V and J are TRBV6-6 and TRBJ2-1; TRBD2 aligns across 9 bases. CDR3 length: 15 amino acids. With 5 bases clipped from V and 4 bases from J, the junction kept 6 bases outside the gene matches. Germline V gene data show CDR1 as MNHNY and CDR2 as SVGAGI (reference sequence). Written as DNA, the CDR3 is TGTGCCAGCAGTAGTAGCGGGGGCCTATACAATGAGCAGTTCTTC. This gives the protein CASSSSGGLYNEQFF.

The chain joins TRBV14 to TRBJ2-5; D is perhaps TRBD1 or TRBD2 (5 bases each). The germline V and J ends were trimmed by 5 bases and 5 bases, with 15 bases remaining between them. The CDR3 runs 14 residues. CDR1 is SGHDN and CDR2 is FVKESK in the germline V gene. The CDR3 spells CASSDPGRVETQYF. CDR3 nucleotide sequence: TGTGCCAGCAGCGATCCGGGGCGGGTGGAGACCCAGTACTTC.

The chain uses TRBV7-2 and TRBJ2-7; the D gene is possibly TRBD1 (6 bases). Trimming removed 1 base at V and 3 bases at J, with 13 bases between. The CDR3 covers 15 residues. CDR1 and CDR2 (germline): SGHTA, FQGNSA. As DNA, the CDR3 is TGTGCCAGCAGCTTAGTCGCAGGGGCCCGCTACGAGCAGTACTTC. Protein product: CASSLVAGARYEQYF.

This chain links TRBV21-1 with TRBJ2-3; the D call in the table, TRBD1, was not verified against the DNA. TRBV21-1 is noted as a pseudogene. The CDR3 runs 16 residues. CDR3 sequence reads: CASSPNDRGVWDTQYF. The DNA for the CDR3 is TGTGCCAGCAGCCCGAATGACAGGGGCGTTTGGGATACGCAGTATTTT.

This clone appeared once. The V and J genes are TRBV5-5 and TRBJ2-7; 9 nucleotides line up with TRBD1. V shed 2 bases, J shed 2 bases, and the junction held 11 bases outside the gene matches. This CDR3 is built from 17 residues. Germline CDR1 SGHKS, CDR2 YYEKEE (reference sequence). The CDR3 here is CASSLRGVDRGAYEQYF. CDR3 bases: TGTGCCAGCAGCTTACGGGGGGTGGACAGGGGAGCCTACGAGCAGTACTTC.

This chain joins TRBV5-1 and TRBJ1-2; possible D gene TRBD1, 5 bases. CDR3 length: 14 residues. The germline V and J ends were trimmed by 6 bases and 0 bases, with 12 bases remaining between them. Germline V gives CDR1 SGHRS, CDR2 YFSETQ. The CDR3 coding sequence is TGCGCCAGCACCGACAGACTCGCTAACTATGGCTACACCTTC. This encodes CASTDRLANYGYTF. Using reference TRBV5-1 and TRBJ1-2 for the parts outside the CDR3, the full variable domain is KAGVTQTPRYLIKTRGQQVTLSCSPISGHRSVSWYQQTPGQGLQFLFEYFSETQRNKGNFPGRFSGRQFSNSRSEMNVSTLELGDSALYLCASTDRLANYGYTFGSGTRLTVV.

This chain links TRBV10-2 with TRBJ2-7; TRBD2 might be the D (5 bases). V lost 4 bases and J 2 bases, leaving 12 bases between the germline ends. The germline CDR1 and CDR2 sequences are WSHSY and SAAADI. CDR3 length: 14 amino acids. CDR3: CASSAAGRTYEQYF. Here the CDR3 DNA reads TGCGCCAGCAGTGCCGCGGGTCGAACCTACGAGCAGTACTTC.

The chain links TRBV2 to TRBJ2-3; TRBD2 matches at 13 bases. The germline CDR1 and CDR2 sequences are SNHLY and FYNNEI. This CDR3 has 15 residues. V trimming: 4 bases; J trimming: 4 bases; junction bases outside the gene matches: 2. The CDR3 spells CASSVGTSGADTQYF. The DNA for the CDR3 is TGTGCCAGCAGTGTAGGGACTAGCGGGGCAGATACGCAGTATTTT. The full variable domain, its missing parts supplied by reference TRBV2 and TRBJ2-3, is EPEVTQTPSHQVTQMGQEVILRCVPISNHLYFYWYRQILGQKVEFLVSFYNNEISEKSEIFDDQFSVERPDGSNFTLKIRSTKLEDSAMYFCASSVGTSGADTQYFGPGTRLTVL.

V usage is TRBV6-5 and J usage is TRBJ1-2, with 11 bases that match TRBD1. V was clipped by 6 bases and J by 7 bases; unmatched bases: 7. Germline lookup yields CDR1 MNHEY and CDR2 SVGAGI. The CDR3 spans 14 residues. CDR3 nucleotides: TGTGCCAGCAGGGGACAGGGGGTCGGTAGTGGCTACACCTTC. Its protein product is CASRGQGVGSGYTF.